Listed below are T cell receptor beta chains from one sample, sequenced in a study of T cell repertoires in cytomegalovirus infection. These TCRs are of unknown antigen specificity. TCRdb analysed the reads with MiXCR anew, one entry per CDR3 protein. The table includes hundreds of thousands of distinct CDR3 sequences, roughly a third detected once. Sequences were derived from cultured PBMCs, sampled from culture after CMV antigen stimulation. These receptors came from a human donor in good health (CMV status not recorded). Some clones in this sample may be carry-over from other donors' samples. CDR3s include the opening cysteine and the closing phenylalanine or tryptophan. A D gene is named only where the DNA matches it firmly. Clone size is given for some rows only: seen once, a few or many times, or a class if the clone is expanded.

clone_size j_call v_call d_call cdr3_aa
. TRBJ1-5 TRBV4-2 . CASSQDEGNNQPQHF
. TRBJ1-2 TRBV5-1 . CASSFRHSDLDGYTF
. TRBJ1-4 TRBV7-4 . CASSLGGARGLFF
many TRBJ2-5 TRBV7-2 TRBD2 CASSLQLAGVGETQYF
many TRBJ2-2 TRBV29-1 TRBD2 CSATGLAGASGELFF
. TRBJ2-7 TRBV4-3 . CASSHSLTTYEQYF
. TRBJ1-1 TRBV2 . CASNRDLGTEAFF
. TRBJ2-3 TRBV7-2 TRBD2 CASSPLAGGPLDTQYF
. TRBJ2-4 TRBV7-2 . CASSQDLAKNIQYF
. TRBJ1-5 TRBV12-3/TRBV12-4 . CASSSSRGGNQPQHF
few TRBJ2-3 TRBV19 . CASRGADYQPDTQYF
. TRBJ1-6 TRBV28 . CASSLDWSSYNSPLHF
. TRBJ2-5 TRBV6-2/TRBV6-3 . CASRRQDGYVQYF
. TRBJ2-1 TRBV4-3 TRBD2 CASSQVAGVSYNEQFF
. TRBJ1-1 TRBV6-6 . CASSYSLPEAFF
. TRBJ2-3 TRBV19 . CASSIGSRRTDTQYF
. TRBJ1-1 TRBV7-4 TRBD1 CASSATGEWGTEAFF